Sequencing of this T cell receptor (beta chain) was carried out in a study of PD-1 blockade in classical Hodgkin lymphoma. Time point reported: cycle 4 day 1 (C4D1), after more than 5 weeks of nivolumab. Autologous stem cell transplantation was followed by relapse in every patient, and brentuximab vedotin exposure varied. Profiling relied on immunoSEQ multiplex PCR, and the TCRdb table lists in-frame clones only, not all of them. Of about 33,000 clones in the sample, 65% to 80% were seen once. V gave up 8 bases and J gave up 7 bases, with 24 bases separating them. The CDR3 has 15 amino acids. Germline V gives CDR1 SGHTA, CDR2 FQGNSA.

The material sequenced was peripheral blood mononuclear cells (PBMCs), taken before the fourth cycle of nivolumab. This rearrangement joins TRBV7-2 to TRBJ2-7, with D possibly being TRBD2 (6 bases). The sequence derives from a human donor with classical Hodgkin lymphoma. CDR3 protein: CASGQPGLGFGEQYF. CDR3 nucleotide sequence: TGTGCCAGCGGTCAACCGGGACTGGGATTCGGGGAGCAGTACTTC.